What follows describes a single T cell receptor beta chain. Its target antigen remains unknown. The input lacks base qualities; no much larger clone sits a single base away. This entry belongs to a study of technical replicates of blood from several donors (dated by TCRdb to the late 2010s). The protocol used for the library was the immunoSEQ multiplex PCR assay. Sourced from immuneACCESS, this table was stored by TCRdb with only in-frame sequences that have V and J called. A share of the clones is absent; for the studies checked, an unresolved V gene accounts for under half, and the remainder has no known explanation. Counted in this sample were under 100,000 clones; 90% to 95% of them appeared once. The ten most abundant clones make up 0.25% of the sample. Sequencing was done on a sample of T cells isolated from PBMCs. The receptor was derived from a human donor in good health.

The nucleotides are TGTGCCAGCAGCTTAGTAGGTTCAGGATGGGTCACCTACAATGAGCAGTTCTTC. This sequence encodes CASSLVGSGWVTYNEQFF. The chain employs TRBV7-8 and TRBJ2-1; the D gene is unclear. The germline V gene provides CDR1 SGHVS and CDR2 FQNEAQ. Reading from cysteine to phenylalanine, the CDR3 counts 18 amino acids. The read is trimmed to its CDR3 DNA, 54 bases read in frame from base 1. Cut back by 1 base and 2 bases, the V and J ends lie 18 bases apart.